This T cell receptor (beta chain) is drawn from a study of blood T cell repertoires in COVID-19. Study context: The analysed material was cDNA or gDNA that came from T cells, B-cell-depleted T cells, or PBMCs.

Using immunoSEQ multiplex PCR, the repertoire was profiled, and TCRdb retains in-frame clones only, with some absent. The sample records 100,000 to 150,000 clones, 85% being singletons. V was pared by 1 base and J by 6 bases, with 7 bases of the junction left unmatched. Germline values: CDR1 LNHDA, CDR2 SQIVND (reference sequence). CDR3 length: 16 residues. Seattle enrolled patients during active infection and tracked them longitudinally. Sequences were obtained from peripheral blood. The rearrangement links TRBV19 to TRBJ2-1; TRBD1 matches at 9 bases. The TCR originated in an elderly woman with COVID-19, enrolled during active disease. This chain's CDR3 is CASSIVDRGMGNEQFF. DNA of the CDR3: TGTGCCAGTAGTATAGTAGACAGGGGGATGGGCAATGAGCAGTTCTTC.